This T cell receptor beta chain originates from a study of blood T cell repertoires in COVID-19. Study as a whole: Some COVID-19 samples were acute and others convalescent; all came from the United States, Italy and Spain.

How the authors handled the data: Amplification of reference gene primers provided the estimated nucleated cell counts. The method was immunoSEQ multiplex PCR; TCRdb's version includes in-frame clones alone and lacks a portion of them. The V and J calls and clone size were taken over from that table, and D and trimming were inferred from the DNA. The sample holds more than 150,000 clones, roughly 83% seen once. There are a few counts of this clone. The CDR3 totals 14 residues. The V and J ends lost 8 bases and 0 bases respectively, with 11 bases between them. The V gene's germline CDR1 is MDHEN and CDR2 SYDVKM.

The sequence was collected from a woman aged 60-70 years with acute or convalescent COVID-19. Sequencing was done on a sample of peripheral blood. The chain combines TRBV28 with TRBJ2-1; D possibly corresponds to TRBD1 (6 bases). For the CDR3, the DNA is TGTGCCAGCGGTGGACAGTACTCCTACAATGAGCAGTTCTTC. It is translated as CASGGQYSYNEQFF. Drawing the rest from reference TRBV28 and TRBJ2-1, the complete variable domain is DVKVTQSSRYLVKRTGEKVFLECVQDMDHENMFWYRQDPGLGLRLIYFSYDVKMKEKGDIPEGYSVSREKKERFSLILESASTNQTSMYLCASGGQYSYNEQFFGPGTRLTVL.